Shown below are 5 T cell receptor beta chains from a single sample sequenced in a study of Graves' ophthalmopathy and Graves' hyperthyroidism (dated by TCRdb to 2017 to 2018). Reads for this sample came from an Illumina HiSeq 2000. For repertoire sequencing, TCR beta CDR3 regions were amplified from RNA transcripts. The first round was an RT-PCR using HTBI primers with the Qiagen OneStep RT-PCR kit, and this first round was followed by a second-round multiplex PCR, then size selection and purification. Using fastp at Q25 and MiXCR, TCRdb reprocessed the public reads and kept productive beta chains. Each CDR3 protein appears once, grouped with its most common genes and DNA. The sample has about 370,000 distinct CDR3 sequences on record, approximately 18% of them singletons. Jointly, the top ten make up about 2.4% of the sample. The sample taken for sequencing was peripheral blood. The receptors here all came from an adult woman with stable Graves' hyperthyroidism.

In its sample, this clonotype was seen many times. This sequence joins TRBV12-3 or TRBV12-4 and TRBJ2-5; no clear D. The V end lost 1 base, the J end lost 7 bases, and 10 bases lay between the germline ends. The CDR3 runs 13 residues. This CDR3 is CASSLGPGRTQYF. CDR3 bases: TGTGCCAGCAGTTTAGGGCCCGGGCGGACCCAGTACTTC.

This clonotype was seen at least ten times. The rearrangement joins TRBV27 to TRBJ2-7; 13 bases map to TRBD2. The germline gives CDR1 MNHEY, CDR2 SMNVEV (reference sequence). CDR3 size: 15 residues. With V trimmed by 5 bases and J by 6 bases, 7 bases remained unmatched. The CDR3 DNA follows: TGTGCCAGCAGTACCCGGACTAGCGGGAGAGGCGAGCAGTACTTC. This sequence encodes CASSTRTSGRGEQYF.

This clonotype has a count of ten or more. The chain's CDR3 is CSANGRTSGTTYEQYF. In DNA, the CDR3 is TGCAGTGCAAACGGGAGGACTAGCGGAACCACCTACGAGCAGTACTTC. The V call is TRBV20-1, the J call TRBJ2-7, with 10 bases fitting TRBD2. The CDR3 contains 16 residues. Germline-derived CDR1 and CDR2 are DFQATT and SNEGSKA (reference sequence). Trimming at V came to 6 bases and at J to 2 bases, leaving 13 bases not matched to a gene.

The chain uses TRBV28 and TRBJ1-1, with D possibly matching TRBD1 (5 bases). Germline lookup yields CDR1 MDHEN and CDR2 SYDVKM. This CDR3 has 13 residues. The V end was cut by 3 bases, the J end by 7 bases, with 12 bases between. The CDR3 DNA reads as TGTGCCAGCAGTTTCGGCAGGGACCTTGAAGCTTTCTTT. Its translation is CASSFGRDLEAFF. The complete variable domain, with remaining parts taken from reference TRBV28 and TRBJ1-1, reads DVKVTQSSRYLVKRTGEKVFLECVQDMDHENMFWYRQDPGLGLRLIYFSYDVKMKEKGDIPEGYSVSREKKERFSLILESASTNQTSMYLCASSFGRDLEAFFGQGTRLTVV.

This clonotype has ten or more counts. The CDR3 protein is CASSSRGQGYEQYF. CDR3 coding DNA: TGTGCCAGCAGTTCCCGGGGACAGGGTTACGAGCAGTACTTC. The rearrangement joins TRBV6-5 to TRBJ2-7; TRBD1 matches at 9 bases. After removal of 4 bases from V and 4 bases from J, the junction contained 5 bases not matched to a gene. CDR1 and CDR2 from the germline V gene are MNHEY and SVGAGI. The length of the CDR3 is 14 residues.